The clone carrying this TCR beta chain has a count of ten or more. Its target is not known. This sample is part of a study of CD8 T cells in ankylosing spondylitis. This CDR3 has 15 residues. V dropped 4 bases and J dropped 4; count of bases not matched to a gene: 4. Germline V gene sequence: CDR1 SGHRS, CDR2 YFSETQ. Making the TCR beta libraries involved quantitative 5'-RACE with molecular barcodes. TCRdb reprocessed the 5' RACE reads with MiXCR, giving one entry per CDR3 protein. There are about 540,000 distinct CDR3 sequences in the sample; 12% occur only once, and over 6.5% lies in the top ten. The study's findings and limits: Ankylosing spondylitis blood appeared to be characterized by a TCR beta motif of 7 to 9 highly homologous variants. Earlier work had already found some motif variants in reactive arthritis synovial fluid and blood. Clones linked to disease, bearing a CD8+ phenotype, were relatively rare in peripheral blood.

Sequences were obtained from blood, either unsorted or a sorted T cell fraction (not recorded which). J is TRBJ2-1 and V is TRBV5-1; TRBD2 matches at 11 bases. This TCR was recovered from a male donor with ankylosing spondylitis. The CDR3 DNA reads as TGCGCCAGCAGCACCGGGACTAGCGGTTACAATGAGCAGTTCTTC. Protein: CASSTGTSGYNEQFF. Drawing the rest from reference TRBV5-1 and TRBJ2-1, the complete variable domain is KAGVTQTPRYLIKTRGQQVTLSCSPISGHRSVSWYQQTPGQGLQFLFEYFSETQRNKGNFPGRFSGRQFSNSRSEMNVSTLELGDSALYLCASSTGTSGYNEQFFGPGTRLTVL.